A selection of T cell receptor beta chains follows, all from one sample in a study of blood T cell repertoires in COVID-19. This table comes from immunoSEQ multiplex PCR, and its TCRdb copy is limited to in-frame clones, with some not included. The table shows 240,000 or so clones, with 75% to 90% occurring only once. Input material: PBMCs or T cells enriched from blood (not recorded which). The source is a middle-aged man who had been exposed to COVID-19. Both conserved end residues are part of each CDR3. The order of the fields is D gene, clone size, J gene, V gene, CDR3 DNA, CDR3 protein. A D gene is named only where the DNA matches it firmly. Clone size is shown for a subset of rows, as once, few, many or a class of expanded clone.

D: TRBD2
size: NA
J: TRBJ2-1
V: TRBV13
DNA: TGTGCCAGCAGCTTAGGGGGAGCGGGAGTTAATGAGCAGTTCTTC
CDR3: CASSLGGAGVNEQFF

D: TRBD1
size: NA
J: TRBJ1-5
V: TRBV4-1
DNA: TGCGCCAGCAGCCAAAGACAGGGGTCTGGTCAGCCCCAGCATTTT
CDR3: CASSQRQGSGQPQHF

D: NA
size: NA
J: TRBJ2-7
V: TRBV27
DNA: TGTGCCAGCAGTTTACAGGGGACCTACGAGCAGTACTTC
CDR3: CASSLQGTYEQYF

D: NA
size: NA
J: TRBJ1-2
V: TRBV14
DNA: TGTGCCAGCAGCAAGACCGGGACAACCTATGGCTACACCTTC
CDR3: CASSKTGTTYGYTF

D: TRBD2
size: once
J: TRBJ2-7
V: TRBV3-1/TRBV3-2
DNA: TGTGCCAGCAGCCAAGACGCCCCTTCTGAGCGGGGGGCCCTCTCCTACGAGCAGTACTTC
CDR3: CASSQDAPSERGALSYEQYF

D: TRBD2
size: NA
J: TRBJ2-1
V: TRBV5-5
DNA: TGTGCCAGCAGCTTGGGGCCTAGCGGGAGAGAGGGAGGTCGGTTCTTC
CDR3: CASSLGPSGREGGRFF

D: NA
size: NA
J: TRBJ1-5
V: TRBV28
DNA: TGTGCCAGCAGTTTTGGCTGGGCAGGCGGTAGGGAGCAGCCCCAGCATTTT
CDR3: CASSFGWAGGREQPQHF

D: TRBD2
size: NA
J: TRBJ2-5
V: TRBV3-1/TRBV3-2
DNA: TGTGCCAGCAGCCAAGGATGGCGGGGGTCAGAGACCCAGTACTTC
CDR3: CASSQGWRGSETQYF

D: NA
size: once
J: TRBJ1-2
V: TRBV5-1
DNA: TGCGCCAGCAGTTATGACAGCTATGGCTACACCTTC
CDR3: CASSYDSYGYTF

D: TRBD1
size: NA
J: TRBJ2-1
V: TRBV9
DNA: TGTGCCAGCACTTACGGACAGGGGGCTACTTACAATGAGCAGTTCTTC
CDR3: CASTYGQGATYNEQFF

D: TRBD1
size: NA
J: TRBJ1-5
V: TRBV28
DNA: TGTGCCAGCAGGAGGACAGGGGGCGGCAATCAGCCCCAGCATTTT
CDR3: CASRRTGGGNQPQHF

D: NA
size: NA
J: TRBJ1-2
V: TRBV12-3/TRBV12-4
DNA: TGTGCCAGCAGCCTCCGCAGGGTCCATGGCTACACCTTC
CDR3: CASSLRRVHGYTF

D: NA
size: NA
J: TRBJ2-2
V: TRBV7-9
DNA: TGTGCCAGCAGCTTCTTTACGAACACCGGGGAGCTGTTTTTT
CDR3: CASSFFTNTGELFF

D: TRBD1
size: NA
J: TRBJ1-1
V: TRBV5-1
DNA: TGCGCCAGCAGCTTGGAACAGGGGGCTATGAACACTGAAGCTTTCTTT
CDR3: CASSLEQGAMNTEAFF

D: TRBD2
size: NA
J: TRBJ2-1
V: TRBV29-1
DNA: TGCAGCGCACAAACCGGGACTAGGGTATACAATGAGCAGTTCTTC
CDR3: CSAQTGTRVYNEQFF

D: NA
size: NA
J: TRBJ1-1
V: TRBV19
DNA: TGTGCCAGTAGTATACCGGGTCCGCGAAGCACTGAAGCTTTCTTT
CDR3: CASSIPGPRSTEAFF

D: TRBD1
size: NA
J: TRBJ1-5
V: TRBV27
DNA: TGTGCCAGCAGTGGGACAGCGAGATATGGGGACCTCAATTTT
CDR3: CASSGTARYGDLNF

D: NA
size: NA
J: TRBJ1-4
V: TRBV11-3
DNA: TGTGCCAGCAGCCGGAGGGATAGAAGTGAAAAACTGTTTTTT
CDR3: CASSRRDRSEKLFF

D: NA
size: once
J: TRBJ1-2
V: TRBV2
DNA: TGTGCCAGCAAGGCGAGGGGGTGGCGCCCCCTCTATGGCTACACCTTC
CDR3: CASKARGWRPLYGYTF

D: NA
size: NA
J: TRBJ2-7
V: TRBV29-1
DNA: TGCAGCGTGCGGGGCTCCTACGAGCAGTACTTC
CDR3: CSVRGSYEQYF

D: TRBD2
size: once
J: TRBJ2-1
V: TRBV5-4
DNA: TGTGCCAGCAGCCCTAGCGGGGGGACACCTGCCTACAATGAGCAGTTCTTC
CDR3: CASSPSGGTPAYNEQFF

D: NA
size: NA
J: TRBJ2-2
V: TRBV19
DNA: TGTGCCAGTAGGAGGGTCCGGAACACCGGGGAGCTGTTTTTT
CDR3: CASRRVRNTGELFF

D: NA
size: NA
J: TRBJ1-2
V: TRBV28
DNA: TGTGCCAGCAGACGGGGCTATGGCTACACCTTC
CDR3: CASRRGYGYTF

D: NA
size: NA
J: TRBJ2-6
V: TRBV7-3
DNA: TGTGCCAGCAGCTTGAGTGCTGGGGCCAACGTCCTGACTTTC
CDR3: CASSLSAGANVLTF

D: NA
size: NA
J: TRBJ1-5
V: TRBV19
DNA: TGTGCCACCAACGAGGGTAGCCGGGATCAGCCCCAGCATTTT
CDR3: CATNEGSRDQPQHF

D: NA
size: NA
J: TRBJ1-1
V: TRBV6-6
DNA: TGTGCCAGCAGACCCCCTACAGTGGATACTGAAGCTTTCTTT
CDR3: CASRPPTVDTEAFF

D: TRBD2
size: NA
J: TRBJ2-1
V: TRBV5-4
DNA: TGTGCCAGCAGCTCGCACGGGACTAGCTACAATGAGCAGTTCTTC
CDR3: CASSSHGTSYNEQFF

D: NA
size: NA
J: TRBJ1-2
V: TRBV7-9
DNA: TGTGCCAGCAGCTTAGGGCCTAACTATGGCTACACCTTC
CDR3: CASSLGPNYGYTF

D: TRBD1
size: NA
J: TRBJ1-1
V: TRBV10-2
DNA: TGCGCCAGCAGTGACCTACAGGGGGCCGACACTGAAGCTTTCTTT
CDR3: CASSDLQGADTEAFF

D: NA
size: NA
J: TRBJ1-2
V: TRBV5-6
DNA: TGTGCCAGCAGCCGTATTGGCGGAGACTATGGCTACACCTTC
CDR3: CASSRIGGDYGYTF

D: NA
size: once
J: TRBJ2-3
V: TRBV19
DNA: TGTGCCAGTAGTATCGCAGATACGCAGTATTTT
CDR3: CASSIADTQYF

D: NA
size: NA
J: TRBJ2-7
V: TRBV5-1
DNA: TGCGCCAGCAGCATCGGACAGCATCACTCCTACGAGCAGTACTTC
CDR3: CASSIGQHHSYEQYF

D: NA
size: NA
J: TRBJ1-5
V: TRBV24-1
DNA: TGTGCCACCAGTGATTTGCCTAATCAGCCCCAGCATTTT
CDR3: CATSDLPNQPQHF

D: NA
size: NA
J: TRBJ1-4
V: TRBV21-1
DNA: TGTGCCAGCAGCCTCCAGTCTGTTAATGAAAAACTGTTTTTT
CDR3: CASSLQSVNEKLFF

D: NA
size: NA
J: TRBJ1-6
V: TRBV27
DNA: TGTGCCAGCAGTTTCTTCCCGGACAGCCTGCCCCTCCACTTT
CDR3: CASSFFPDSLPLHF

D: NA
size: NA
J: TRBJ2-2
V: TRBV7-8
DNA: TGTGCCAGCATCCCTCAGGGGACCGGGGAGCTGTTTTTT
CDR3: CASIPQGTGELFF

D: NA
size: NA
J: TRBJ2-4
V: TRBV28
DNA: TGTGCCAGCAGTGAGGGAGGGGGAAAAGCCAAAAACATTCAGTACTTC
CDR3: CASSEGGGKAKNIQYF

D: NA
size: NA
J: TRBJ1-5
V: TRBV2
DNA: TGTGCCAGCAGTTTTTGGGGAGGACAGCCCCAGCATTTT
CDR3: CASSFWGGQPQHF

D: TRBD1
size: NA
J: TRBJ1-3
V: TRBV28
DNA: TGTGCCAGCAGTTCAACAGGGGCTGGAAACACCATATATTTT
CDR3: CASSSTGAGNTIYF

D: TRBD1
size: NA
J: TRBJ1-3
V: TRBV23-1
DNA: TGCGCCATCCTTCCCCCCGCGACAGGGTGGTTTTCCTTTGGAAACACCATATATTTT
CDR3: CAILPPATGWFSFGNTIYF

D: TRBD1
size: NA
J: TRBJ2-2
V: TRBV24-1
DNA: TGTGCCACCAGTGGAACAGTAGGGGGCCGGATCAACACCGGGGAGCTGTTTTTT
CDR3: CATSGTVGGRINTGELFF

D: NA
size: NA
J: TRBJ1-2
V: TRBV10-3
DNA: TGTGCCATCAGTGAGTCATATGCACAGAACTATGGCTACACCTTC
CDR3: CAISESYAQNYGYTF

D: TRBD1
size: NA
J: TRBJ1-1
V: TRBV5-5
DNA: TGTGCCAGCAGCTTGACTTTCCAGGGGGCGCTCACTGAAGCTTTCTTT
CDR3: CASSLTFQGALTEAFF

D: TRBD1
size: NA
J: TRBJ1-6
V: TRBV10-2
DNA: TGCGCCAGCAGCACGGGACAGGGTAGGAATTCACCCCTCCACTTT
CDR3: CASSTGQGRNSPLHF

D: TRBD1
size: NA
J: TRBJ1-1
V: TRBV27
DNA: TGTGCCAGCAGTCCCGGGACAGACCTAGTGGACACTGAAGCTTTCTTT
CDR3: CASSPGTDLVDTEAFF

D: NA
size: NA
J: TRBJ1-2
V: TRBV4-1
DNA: TGCGCCAGCAGCCAAACACCGGGAGAGCACTATGGCTACACCTTC
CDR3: CASSQTPGEHYGYTF

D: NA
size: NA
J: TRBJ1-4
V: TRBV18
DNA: TGTGCCAGCTCACCCCCTGAGGGAGCTAATGAAAAACTGTTTTTT
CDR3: CASSPPEGANEKLFF

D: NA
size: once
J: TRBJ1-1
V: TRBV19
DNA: TGTGCCAGTACCAATATCGGTGAGGGGGTGAACACTGAAGCTTTCTTT
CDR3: CASTNIGEGVNTEAFF

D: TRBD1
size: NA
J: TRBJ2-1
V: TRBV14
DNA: TGTGCCAGCAGCGGACAGGGGAGCTCCTACAATGAGCAGTTCTTC
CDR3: CASSGQGSSYNEQFF

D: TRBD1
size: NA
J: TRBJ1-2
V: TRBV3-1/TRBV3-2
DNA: TGTGCCAGCAGCCCATTCCCTCAGGGGGCGGATGGCTACACCTTC
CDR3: CASSPFPQGADGYTF

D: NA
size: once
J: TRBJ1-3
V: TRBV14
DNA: TGTGCCAGCAGCCATTATCCCGGAAACACCATATATTTT
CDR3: CASSHYPGNTIYF

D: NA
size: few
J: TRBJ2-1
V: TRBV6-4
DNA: TGTGCCAGCAGTGAAGAGGTATCCTCCTACAATGAGCAGTTCTTC
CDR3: CASSEEVSSYNEQFF

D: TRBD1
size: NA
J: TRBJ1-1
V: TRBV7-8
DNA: TGTGCCAGCAGCGAACAGGGGGCGTTCACTGAAGCTTTCTTT
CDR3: CASSEQGAFTEAFF

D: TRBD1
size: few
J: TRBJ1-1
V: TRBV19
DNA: TGTGCCAGTAGGGACAGGGCGAACACTGAAGCTTTCTTT
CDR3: CASRDRANTEAFF

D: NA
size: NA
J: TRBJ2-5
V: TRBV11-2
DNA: TGTGCCAGCAGCTTTTTCAGCGTACAAGAGACCCAGTACTTC
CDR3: CASSFFSVQETQYF